The present entry profiles one T cell receptor (beta chain) with its context. The record originates from a study of shared clonotypes between healthy human individuals. Sequenced by immunoSEQ multiplex PCR; TCRdb stores in-frame clones only, minus some. The sample yields roughly 500,000 clones, roughly 77% seen once. The CDR3 sequence is 19 residues long. V was pared by 3 bases and J by 6 bases, with 18 bases of the junction left unmatched. Germline CDR1 SGHTS, CDR2 YDEGEE. The sample consisted of PBMCs. The J gene is TRBJ2-2, the V gene TRBV5-8; 9 bases agree with TRBD2. The receptor was derived from a woman aged 40 to 50 in good health. Some clones in this sample may be carry-over from other donors' samples. For the CDR3, the DNA is TGTGCCAGCAGCTCACTCTCCGCGGGAGGGCCATTGTTTCCCGGGGAGCTGTTTTTT. Encoded protein: CASSSLSAGGPLFPGELFF.